Given below is one T cell receptor beta chain in context. The target antigen is unknown. The data were obtained in a study of shared clonotypes between healthy human individuals. Study results and caveats: The sharing of 4% to 5.5% of naive CD4 clonotypes was seen across a few donors. Deeper or shallower sequencing was expected to change how clonotypes are shared among donors.

Germline V lookup: CDR1 MDHEN, CDR2 SYDVKM. The trim removed 5 bases at V and 8 bases at J, leaving 10 bases unmatched. CDR3 length: 15 amino acids. Sequencing was performed with immunoSEQ multiplex PCR; in TCRdb, only in-frame clones are kept and a portion is missing. This sample yields about 1.5 million clones, of which approximately 98% are seen a single time; 0.45% belongs to the top ten. The genes are TRBV28 and TRBJ2-1; 9 nucleotides line up with TRBD1. Sequencing was done on a sample of naive CD4+ T cells sorted from blood. Subset defined: CD45RA+ positively selected. The sequence came from a man aged 25-45 years in good health. As DNA, the CDR3 is TGTGCCAGCAGTCGATCGGGACAGGGCAGGTATGAGCAGTTCTTC. Translation: CASSRSGQGRYEQFF.